This TCR beta chain is drawn from a study of beta chain features in type 1 diabetes. Whole-study findings and limits: PCR may have favored shorter templates equally in patients and controls. Among patients, naive, central memory and Treg TCRB repertoires appeared more similar than among healthy donors. Significant though moderate, a shortening of TCRB CDR3s appeared in all four CD4+ subsets of Type 1 diabetes patients.

This clone has just a few counts. Its antigen is unidentified. The authors took one heparinised blood draw, averaging about 110 mL, from each donor. All of the isolated RNA was reverse transcribed, so expressed TCRB transcripts were sequenced. Generated by immunoSEQ multiplex PCR, the TCRdb table keeps only in-frame clones and is missing some. The sample gives 550,000 to 850,000 clones, around an eighth of which show up once; less than 0.025% is in the top ten. The CDR3 runs to 14 residues. Germline CDR1 reads MNHNS; CDR2 reads SASEGT. Losses at the gene ends were 8 bases for V and 10 bases for J; bases not matched to a gene: 11.

Sequenced material: naive CD4+ T cells from blood. The source of this sequence is a man aged 18 to 30 with type 1 diabetes. V gene TRBV6-1 combines with J gene TRBJ1-6; 7 nucleotides agree with TRBD1. The CDR3 nucleotides read TGTGCCAGCCTTACGCGGGACAGATGGTCACCCCTCCACTTT. Translating gives CASLTRDRWSPLHF.